Reported below is one T cell receptor (beta chain). As yet, its antigen is unknown. This CDR3 has 15 residues. Trimming removed 4 bases from V and 8 bases from J; junction bases left unmatched: 10. Germline V lookup: CDR1 SGHNT, CDR2 YYREEE (reference sequence). Sequencing of each sample assayed 75,000 to 100,000 TCR templates. TCRdb keeps only in-frame clones here, not all; method: immunoSEQ multiplex PCR. This sample has about 120,000 clones, with about 94% found just once. This sample was included in a study of siplizumab effects on memory and regulatory T cells. Study findings and constraints: In roughly 80-96% of proliferating CD4+ or CD8+ clones, a naive or memory phenotype could not be assigned.

V gene TRBV5-4 combines with J gene TRBJ2-1; 9 positions agree with TRBD2. The specimen was non-Treg CD4+ T cells sorted from blood. This clonotype was obtained from a human donor in good health. The chain's CDR3 is CASSRDSGSWDEQFF. The CDR3 nucleotides are TGTGCCAGCAGCCGTGATAGCGGGAGTTGGGATGAGCAGTTCTTC. Complete variable domain (other parts from reference TRBV5-4 and TRBJ2-1): ETGVTQSPTHLIKTRGQQVTLRCSSQSGHNTVSWYQQALGQGPQFIFQYYREEENGRGNFPPRFSGLQFPNYSSELNVNALELDDSALYLCASSRDSGSWDEQFFGPGTRLTVL.